The 3 T cell receptor beta chains given below trace back to one sample, sequenced in a study of blood T cell repertoires in COVID-19. The method was immunoSEQ multiplex PCR; TCRdb's version includes in-frame clones alone and lacks a portion of them. Found here are about 170,000 clones, about 83% of them singletons; the top ten hold 3% to 4.5%. Sequencing was carried out using peripheral blood. The receptor source for this set is a man between 18 and 35 years old with active or convalescent COVID-19.

V gene TRBV5-6 combines with J gene TRBJ1-5; tentatively, D is TRBD1 (6 bases). V lost 3 bases to trimming and J lost 3 bases, with 10 bases between them. This CDR3 contains 14 residues. Germline CDR1 reads SGHDT; CDR2 reads YYEEEE. In DNA, the CDR3 is TGTGCCAGCAGCTGGTGGACAGTCAATCAGCCCCAGCATTTT. This codes for CASSWWTVNQPQHF.

V gene TRBV2 combines with J gene TRBJ2-6; the D gene is possibly TRBD2 (5 bases). Trimming left V 6 bases short and J 0 bases short, with 6 bases between. Per germline, CDR1 SNHLY and CDR2 FYNNEI. The CDR3 totals 14 residues. The CDR3 loop is CASRAVSGANVLTF. The CDR3 nucleotides are TGTGCCAGCAGAGCGGTCTCTGGGGCCAACGTCCTGACTTTC.

The CDR3 is CASSPFRGPGGELFF. In DNA form, the CDR3 reads TGTGCCAGCTCGCCCTTCAGGGGTCCGGGCGGGGAGCTGTTTTTT. The chain has TRBV18 and TRBJ2-2; D possibly corresponds to TRBD1 (6 bases). This CDR3 has 15 residues. The germline V gene has CDR1 KGHSH and CDR2 LQKENI. Trimming took 6 bases from V and 7 from J, leaving 18 bases between them. The full variable domain, completed using reference TRBV18 and TRBJ2-2, is NAGVMQNPRHLVRRRGQEARLRCSPMKGHSHVYWYRQLPEEGLKFMVYLQKENIIDESGMPKERFSAEFPKEGPSILRIQQVVRGDSAAYFCASSPFRGPGGELFFGEGSRLTVL.